A single sample gave rise to the 19 T cell receptor beta chains below, sequenced in a study of blood T cells in healthy people across ages. Combining a sample-barcoded 5' primer with a J-beta primer mix, a second PCR ran for roughly 6 to 11 cycles. TCRdb independently ran MiXCR on the 5' RACE reads; one entry per CDR3 protein. The sample lists 1.5 million to 2 million distinct CDR3 sequences; 28% were seen once. The sample comprised blood. These receptor sequences come from a woman under 40 in good health.

This clonotype was counted a few times. The junction shows a germline mismatch at one end, possibly a read error. The gene calls are TRBV4-1 and TRBJ1-2; 7 bases align to TRBD1. Looked up from germline, CDR1 is MGHRA and CDR2 is YSYEKL. This CDR3 is built from 17 residues. The CDR3 sequence: CASGQEGTTGPFYGYTF. The CDR3 DNA reads TGCGCCAGCGGCCAAGAGGGTACGACAGGGCCTTTCTATGGCTACACCTTC.

Comments on this clonotype: Germline and junction disagree at one end, which may indicate a read error. J is TRBJ1-2 and V is TRBV29-1; 8 nucleotides match TRBD1. The CDR3 runs 13 residues. Germline loops: CDR1 SQVTM, CDR2 ANQGSEA. The CDR3 DNA follows: TGCAGCGTTGGGAAGGACAGGGATTATGGCTGCACCTTC. Its protein is CSVGKDRDYGCTF.

This clonotype was picked up a small number of times. The rearrangement links TRBV14 to TRBJ2-1; 12 nucleotides match TRBD2. Germline-derived CDR1 and CDR2 are SGHDN and FVKESK. CDR3 length: 15 amino acids. Trimming took 6 bases from V and 4 from J; bases not matched to a gene: 4. The CDR3 nucleotides are TGTGCCAGCAGGGAGACTAGCGGGAGTTACAATGAGCAGTTCTTC. It yields the protein CASRETSGSYNEQFF.

This clonotype was counted many times. This chain connects TRBV12-3 or TRBV12-4 to TRBJ2-5; 8 bases align to TRBD1. The J segment lost 4 bases and the V segment lost 6 bases, leaving 4 bases of the junction unmatched. The CDR3 spans 13 residues. CDR3 bases: TGTGCCAGCAGGCTGACAGGGGTAGAGACCCAGTACTTC. It yields the protein CASRLTGVETQYF.

This clonotype has only a few counts. The V call is TRBV6-2 or TRBV6-3, the J call TRBJ2-1; D gene ambiguous. Trimming stripped 8 bases from V and 7 bases from J, with 18 bases between. The V gene's germline CDR1 is MNHEY and CDR2 SVGEGT. The CDR3 has 14 amino acids. DNA for the CDR3: TGTGCCAGCGGGTTAAGTAGTCCGATTAATGAGCAGTTCTTC. Translated, it gives CASGLSSPINEQFF.

A note on this clonotype: Mismatch with germline at one junction end may stem from a read error. The chain employs TRBV6-2 or TRBV6-3 and TRBJ1-5; unclear D gene. CDR1 is MNHEY and CDR2 is SVGEGT in the germline V gene. The CDR3 has 16 amino acids. CDR3 amino acids: CASSSRFTLNNQPRHF. CDR3 in DNA: TGTGCCAGCAGCTCCAGATTCACGCTAAATAATCAGCCCCGGCATTTT.

About this clonotype: At one of its ends the junction is not consistent with the germline gene, which may arise from a read error. The V call is TRBV28, the J call TRBJ2-6; D may be TRBD1 (5 bases). Germline loops: CDR1 MDHEN, CDR2 SYDVKM. This CDR3 spans 15 amino acids. CDR3 residues: CASSETPPGANILTF. The CDR3 region has the DNA TGTGCCAGCAGTGAGACCCCGCCTGGGGCCAACATCCTGACTTTC.

This clonotype appeared once. One base away lies a much larger clone, so this may be a sequencing read error. The chain joins TRBV7-2 to TRBJ2-6; D not certain. The CDR3 sequence is 17 residues long. CDR1 is SGHTA, CDR2 FQGNSA, per germline. CDR3 nucleotide sequence: TGTGCCGGCAGCTTAGGGTCCGGCCTTTCTGGGGCCAACGTCCTGACTTTC. Protein product: CAGSLGSGLSGANVLTF.

The genes are TRBV11-2 and TRBJ1-1, with D unclear. The V end was cut by 1 base, the J end by 7 bases, with 13 bases between. The CDR3 length is 14 residues. Germline V gene data show CDR1 as SGHAT and CDR2 as FQNNGV. The CDR3 DNA reads TGTGCCAGCAGCTTAGGAGGAGTAAGCTTTGAAGCTTTCTTT. Translated: CASSLGGVSFEAFF. Supplemented by reference TRBV11-2 and TRBJ1-1, the full variable domain reads EAGVAQSPRYKIIEKRQSVAFWCNPISGHATLYWYQQILGQGPKLLIQFQNNGVVDDSQLPKDRFSAERLKGVDSTLKIQPAKLEDSAVYLCASSLGGVSFEAFFGQGTRLTVV.

With regard to this clonotype: A much larger clonotype is one base distant, so this may be a read error. V usage is TRBV6-5 and J usage is TRBJ1-2; TRBD1 aligns across 7 bases. The CDR3 loop spans 13 amino acids. Germline assignment: CDR1 MNHEY and CDR2 SVGAGI. The CDR3 loop is CACRGTEDYGYTF. In DNA, the CDR3 is TGTGCCTGCAGGGGGACAGAGGACTATGGCTACACCTTC.

CDR3 nucleotides: TGCGCCAGCAGCCAGGGTTTCGGACAGGGGATGAGACCCCTCCACTTT. It specifies CASSQGFGQGMRPLHF. This chain connects TRBV4-1 to TRBJ1-6, with 9 bases matching TRBD1. V was pared by 3 bases and J by 12 bases, with 12 bases of the junction left unmatched. This CDR3 has 16 residues. CDR1 and CDR2 (germline): MGHRA, YSYEKL.

This chain connects TRBV12-5 to TRBJ2-1, with D unclear. V lost 1 base, J lost 2 bases, and 12 bases lay in between. The length of the CDR3 is 16 residues. CDR1 is LGHNT and CDR2 is FRNRAP in the germline V gene. The CDR3 DNA follows: TGTGCTAGTGGTTTGGCCCCGACTGGACCCTACAATGAGCAGTTCTTC. It translates to CASGLAPTGPYNEQFF.

This clonotype was seen a few times. The DNA of the CDR3 is TGCAGTGCTAGACGAGGGAGGGCAGGGAGTAGAGATACGCAGTATTTT. It codes for CSARRGRAGSRDTQYF. The chain is built from TRBV20-1 and TRBJ2-3; TRBD2 matches 7 bases. Germline V CDR1 and CDR2: DFQATT, SNEGSKA (reference sequence). CDR3 size: 16 residues. Trimming removed 2 bases from V and 5 bases from J; junction bases left unmatched: 13.

This clonotype was recorded a few times. J is TRBJ1-1 and V is TRBV28; the D gene is possibly TRBD1 (6 bases). The length of the CDR3 is 15 residues. From germline, CDR1 is MDHEN and CDR2 SYDVKM. V shed 6 bases and J shed 2 bases, with 16 bases lying between them. CDR3 DNA: TGTGCCAGCAGCGTGGGACGGGGGGCCAACACTGAAGCTTTCTTT. Translating it yields CASSVGRGANTEAFF.

This clonotype was counted at least ten times. The chain couples TRBV20-1 to TRBJ2-7; 9 bases match TRBD2. This CDR3 is built from 14 residues. The V and J ends lost 6 bases and 4 bases, in that order; junction bases with no gene match: 10. Germline-derived CDR1 and CDR2 are DFQATT and SNEGSKA (reference sequence). CDR3 sequence reads: CSAFRREGLYEQYF. CDR3 sequence (DNA): TGCAGTGCCTTTCGGCGGGAGGGTTTGTACGAGCAGTACTTC.

The chain uses TRBV29-1 and TRBJ1-1; maybe TRBD1 (6 bases). V was pared by 0 bases and J by 1 base, with 12 bases between. Germline-derived CDR1 and CDR2 are SQVTM and ANQGSEA. The CDR3 is made up of 15 amino acids. CDR3 in DNA: TGCAGCGTTGAAGAATGGGGGGCGAAGAACACTGAAGCTTTCTTT. Encoded protein: CSVEEWGAKNTEAFF.

This clonotype occurred many times. The V call is TRBV3-1, the J call TRBJ2-7; D is unclear. Germline CDR1 LGHDT, CDR2 YNNKEL (reference sequence). The V end lost 0 bases, the J end lost 7 bases, and 16 bases lay between the germline ends. This CDR3 is 15 amino acids long. The CDR3 region has the DNA TGTGCCAGCAGCCAAGAACACCGGCTTTTGGGAGAGCAGTACTTC. Translating gives CASSQEHRLLGEQYF.

This clonotype was recorded a few times. This may stem from a read error, because a much larger clone lies one nucleotide away. The V gene is TRBV15, the J gene TRBJ2-7; the D call may be TRBD1 or TRBD2 (5 bases each). Germline V gene sequence: CDR1 LNHNV, CDR2 YYDKDF (reference sequence). The CDR3 has 13 residues. Between the trimmed V and J ends, which lost 4 bases and 7 bases, there was a span of 14 bases. The CDR3 sequence: CATSIRAWGEQYF. The CDR3 DNA is TGTGCCACCAGCATCCGGGCCTGGGGGGAGCAGTACTTC.

This clonotype has a count of ten or more. This chain connects TRBV29-1 to TRBJ2-7; D is possibly TRBD2 (6 bases). With 5 bases removed from V and 2 bases from J, the gap between germline ends came to 13 bases. Germline V lookup: CDR1 SQVTM, CDR2 ANQGSEA. CDR3 length equals 13 residues. The CDR3 nucleotides read TGCAGCGTTAAAACTAGCTATACCTACGAGCAGTACTTC. This translates into CSVKTSYTYEQYF.